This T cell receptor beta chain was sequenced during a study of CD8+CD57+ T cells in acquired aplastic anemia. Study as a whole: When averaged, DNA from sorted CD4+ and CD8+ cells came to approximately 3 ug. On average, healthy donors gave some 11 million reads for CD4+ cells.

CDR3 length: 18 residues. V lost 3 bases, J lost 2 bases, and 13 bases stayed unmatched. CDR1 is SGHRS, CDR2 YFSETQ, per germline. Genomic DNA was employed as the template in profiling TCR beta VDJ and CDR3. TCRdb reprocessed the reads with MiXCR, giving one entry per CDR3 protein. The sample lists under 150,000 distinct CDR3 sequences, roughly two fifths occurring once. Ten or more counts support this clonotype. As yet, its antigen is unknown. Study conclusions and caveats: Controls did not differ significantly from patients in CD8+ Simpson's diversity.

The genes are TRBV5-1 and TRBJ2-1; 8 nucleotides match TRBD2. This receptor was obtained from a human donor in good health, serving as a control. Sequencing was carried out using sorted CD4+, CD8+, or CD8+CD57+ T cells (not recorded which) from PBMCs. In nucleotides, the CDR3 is TGCGCCAGCAGCTACTACACAACTACTAGCGGAGCCTACAATGAGCAGTTCTTC. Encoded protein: CASSYYTTTSGAYNEQFF.